These T cell receptor beta chains were read from a single sample in a study of blood T cell repertoires in COVID-19. The assay was immunoSEQ multiplex PCR, and TCRdb's table has in-frame clones only and misses some. The sample holds roughly 41,000 clones, around 81% seen once. The source material was peripheral blood. Receptors were obtained from a man between 50 and 59 years old with active COVID-19. CDR3s include the opening cysteine and the closing phenylalanine or tryptophan. The D gene is left open where the match is weak. Expanded clones get a size class; other rows say once, few or many, or leave the size out.

J,V,D,size,CDR3,DNA
TRBJ1-5,TRBV18,NA,few,CASSPRETGDTQPQHF,TGTGCCAGCTCACCACGGGAAACAGGTGACACTCAGCCCCAGCATTTT
TRBJ2-5,TRBV5-4,TRBD2,NA,CASSLPGLAGKETQYF,TGTGCCAGCAGCCTCCCCGGACTAGCGGGGAAAGAGACCCAGTACTTC
TRBJ2-1,TRBV15,TRBD2,NA,CATSRGGGGDREQFF,TGTGCCACCAGCAGAGGCGGCGGGGGAGATCGTGAGCAGTTCTTC
TRBJ1-6,TRBV6-5,TRBD1,NA,CASGGDRGLNSPLHF,TGTGCCAGCGGGGGGGACAGGGGGCTGAATTCACCCCTCCACTTT
TRBJ1-4,TRBV10-3,NA,NA,CAAGGTGGSHNEKLFF,TGTGCCGCGGGGGGAACCGGGGGCTCACATAATGAAAAACTGTTTTTT
TRBJ2-7,TRBV28,TRBD1,once,CASGPTYRGRYEQYF,TGTGCCAGCGGACCCACGTACAGGGGGCGGTACGAGCAGTACTTC
TRBJ1-1,TRBV2,TRBD1,NA,CASSATGGADTEAFF,TGTGCCAGCAGTGCCACAGGGGGCGCGGACACTGAAGCTTTCTTT
TRBJ2-1,TRBV9,TRBD1,NA,CASSVRGGFYNEQFF,TGTGCCAGCAGCGTTAGAGGGGGCTTTTACAATGAGCAGTTCTTC
TRBJ2-7,TRBV6-5,TRBD1,NA,CASTSPGQGPYEQYF,TGTGCCAGCACTTCTCCGGGACAGGGCCCCTACGAGCAGTACTTC
TRBJ2-3,TRBV6-4,NA,few,CASSEGQGSTDTQYF,TGTGCCAGCAGCGAGGGGCAGGGGAGCACAGATACGCAGTATTTT
TRBJ2-7,TRBV27,NA,NA,CASSGGGGPYEQYF,TGTGCCAGCAGTGGGGGAGGAGGCCCCTACGAGCAGTACTTC
TRBJ1-5,TRBV27,NA,NA,CASSLLASGQPQHF,TGTGCCAGCAGTTTGTTGGCATCAGGGCAGCCCCAGCATTTT
TRBJ2-5,TRBV9,NA,NA,CASSVRWGGRETQYF,TGTGCCAGCAGCGTACGGTGGGGGGGCCGGGAGACCCAGTACTTC
TRBJ2-3,TRBV12-2,NA,NA,CASRNERTCTDTQYF,TGTGCAAGTCGCAACGAACGGACTTGCACAGATACGCAGTATTTT
TRBJ2-5,TRBV4-1,TRBD2,NA,CASSHFSRGSETQYF,TGCGCCAGCAGCCATTTTTCGCGGGGGTCGGAGACCCAGTACTTC
TRBJ1-2,TRBV4-3,NA,once,CASSQDEEGRYGYTF,TGCGCCAGCAGCCAAGATGAGGAGGGGAGGTATGGCTACACCTTC
TRBJ1-1,TRBV20-1,NA,few,CSAGYAFF,TGCAGTGCCGGGTACGCTTTCTTT
TRBJ2-7,TRBV6-2/TRBV6-3,TRBD1,NA,CASSYTPGQSSYEQYF,TGTGCCAGCAGTTACACACCGGGACAGAGCTCCTACGAGCAGTACTTC
TRBJ2-2,TRBV2,NA,NA,CASSEVGFANTGELFF,TGTGCCAGCAGTGAAGTGGGCTTCGCGAACACCGGGGAGCTGTTTTTT
TRBJ2-3,TRBV7-2,TRBD1,NA,CASSLTRTGGTDTQYF,TGTGCCAGCAGCTTGACCCGGACAGGGGGCACAGATACGCAGTATTTT
TRBJ2-7,TRBV3-1/TRBV3-2,NA,NA,CASSQGHSYEQYF,TGTGCCAGCAGCCAGGGACACTCCTACGAGCAGTACTTC